The 21 T cell receptor beta chains listed next were all sequenced from one sample in a study of PD-L1 blockade in urothelial cancer. Only in-frame clones appear in the TCRdb table, and some are missing; sequencing was by immunoSEQ multiplex PCR. The table lists 35,000 to 40,000 clones, roughly 87% of them singletons. The sequencing here drew on PBMCs, taken around atezolizumab (anti-PD-L1) treatment. Receptors originate from a man aged 65 to 79 with urothelial cancer.

The chain recombines TRBV28 with TRBJ2-3, with 13 positions matching TRBD2. The germline V gene encodes CDR1 MDHEN and CDR2 SYDVKM. Trimming at V came to 5 bases and at J to 2 bases, leaving 4 bases not matched to a gene. This CDR3 comprises 16 residues. The CDR3: CASSPTSGRYTDTQYF. The CDR3 region has the DNA TGTGCCAGCAGTCCGACTAGCGGGAGGTACACAGATACGCAGTATTTT.

V and J are TRBV6-5 and TRBJ1-2; D remains ambiguous. The germline V and J ends were trimmed by 4 bases and 7 bases, with 19 bases remaining between them. Germline-derived CDR1 and CDR2 are MNHEY and SVGAGI. CDR3 length: 15 residues. In nucleotides, the CDR3 is TGTGCCAGCAGTTTCGCGGGCTTATCCCGCTCTGGCTACACCTTC. Its translation: CASSFAGLSRSGYTF.

This clone was picked up a small number of times. The genes are TRBV7-9 and TRBJ1-1; a possible D gene is TRBD1 (6 bases). Germline V gene sequence: CDR1 SEHNR, CDR2 FQNEAQ (reference sequence). The CDR3 length is 13 residues. The ends were cut back, 5 bases at V and 1 base at J, with 8 bases in the middle. The DNA of the CDR3 is TGTGCCAGCAGCACGACAGGGAACACTGAAGCTTTCTTT. It yields the protein CASSTTGNTEAFF.

The chain is built from TRBV7-2 and TRBJ1-3, with 8 bases aligning to TRBD1. V was clipped by 5 bases and J by 4 bases; unmatched bases: 10. Germline V CDR1 and CDR2: SGHTA, FQGNSA. The CDR3 extends over 16 amino acids. The CDR3 DNA sequence: TGTGCCAGCAGCCCCTCCAGGGGGCGGACCGGAAACACCATATATTTT. It yields the protein CASSPSRGRTGNTIYF. The full variable domain, in which reference TRBV7-2 and TRBJ1-3 provide the parts outside the CDR3, is GAGVSQSPSNKVTEKGKDVELRCDPISGHTALYWYRQSLGQGLEFLIYFQGNSAPDKSGLPSDRFSAERTGGSVSTLTIQRTQQEDSAVYLCASSPSRGRTGNTIYFGEGSWLTVV.

The chain couples TRBV6-1 to TRBJ1-1; TRBD1 might be the D (5 bases). CDR1 and CDR2 (germline): MNHNS, SASEGT. The V and J ends lost 3 bases and 7 bases respectively, with 15 bases between them. This CDR3 comprises 14 residues. In nucleotides, the CDR3 is TGTGCCAGCAGTGATCTATGGGGGGAGGGTGAAGCTTTCTTT. It specifies CASSDLWGEGEAFF.

V is TRBV7-2 and J is TRBJ2-5; 12 nucleotides agree with TRBD1. The CDR3 covers 16 residues. The ends lost 5 bases at V and 5 bases at J; junction bases unmatched: 9. Germline CDR1 is SGHTA and CDR2 is FQGNSA. In DNA form, the CDR3 reads TGTGCCAGCAGCCCACCGGGACAGGGGGCAGGGGAGACCCAGTACTTC. This translates into CASSPPGQGAGETQYF.

This chain uses TRBV7-9 with TRBJ1-5; no clear D gene. The ends were cut back, 5 bases at V and 4 bases at J, with 15 bases in the middle. The CDR3 totals 15 residues. Germline V gives CDR1 SEHNR, CDR2 FQNEAQ (reference sequence). CDR3 in DNA: TGTGCCAGCAGCCCTCAAGCGGGGAGGAATCAGCCCCAGCATTTT. It specifies CASSPQAGRNQPQHF.

The chain carries TRBV7-5 and TRBJ2-7; the table's D call, TRBD1, was not checked against the DNA. TRBV7-5 is a recognized pseudogene. The CDR3 contains 17 residues. The CDR3 bases are TGTGTCAGAAGCCTTTCCCAGGGGAATTTCCTAACCTACGAGCAGTACTTC. Translating gives CVRSLSQGNFLTYEQYF.

V is TRBV6-5 and J is TRBJ1-5; a possible D gene is TRBD1 (6 bases). This CDR3 region has 14 residues. Trimming shortened V by 6 bases and J by 0 bases, and 9 bases separated the two germline ends. Germline V gene sequence: CDR1 MNHEY, CDR2 SVGAGI. The CDR3 region has the DNA TGTGCCAGCAGCACAGGGTATAGCAATCAGCCCCAGCATTTT. It encodes CASSTGYSNQPQHF.

The chain couples TRBV6-6 to TRBJ2-7; 12 nucleotides agree with TRBD1. The V gene end was trimmed by 7 bases and the J gene end by 4 bases; junction bases not matched to a gene: 11. The CDR3 has 16 amino acids. Germline V lookup: CDR1 MNHNY, CDR2 SVGAGI (reference sequence). Here the CDR3 reads CASTYRGDRGLYEQYF. The CDR3 DNA reads as TGTGCCAGCACCTACAGGGGGGACAGGGGGCTATACGAGCAGTACTTC.

V is TRBV19 and J is TRBJ1-5; possibly TRBD1 for D (5 bases). This CDR3 region has 13 residues. Germline lookup yields CDR1 LNHDA and CDR2 SQIVND (reference sequence). V was trimmed by 4 bases and J by 5 bases, leaving 9 bases between them. The CDR3 sequence is CASSNTGDQPQHF. The CDR3, as DNA: TGTGCCAGTAGTAACACGGGGGATCAGCCCCAGCATTTT.

This clone was picked up one time. The rearrangement uses TRBV9 and TRBJ2-1; 9 bases fit TRBD2. This CDR3 has 15 residues. Trimming at V came to 0 bases and at J to 9 bases, leaving 7 bases not matched to a gene. In germline, CDR1 is SGDLS, CDR2 YYNGEE. The DNA of the CDR3 is TGTGCCAGCAGCGTAGGCCCGGGGCGGGAGGGTGAGCAGTTCTTC. It codes for CASSVGPGREGEQFF.

The V and J genes are TRBV4-2 and TRBJ1-2; D not certain. The ends were cut back, 0 bases at V and 4 bases at J, with 15 bases in the middle. Germline V gene lookup returns CDR1 LGHNA and CDR2 YNFKEQ. This CDR3 has 16 residues. CDR3 residues: CASSQDGLSPGYGYTF. The CDR3, as DNA: TGTGCCAGCAGCCAAGACGGACTCTCCCCAGGCTATGGCTACACCTTC.

The chain employs TRBV6-1 and TRBJ1-4, with no clear D. CDR3 size: 13 residues. Germline lookup yields CDR1 MNHNS and CDR2 SASEGT. V was trimmed by 5 bases and J by 3 bases, leaving 7 bases between them. The CDR3 bases are TGTGCCAGCAGTTCCGGGTCTAATGAAAAACTGTTTTTT. Its protein product is CASSSGSNEKLFF.

The J gene is TRBJ1-5, the V gene TRBV5-6; D might be TRBD1 (5 bases). The CDR3 has 13 amino acids. CDR1 and CDR2 from the germline V gene are SGHDT and YYEEEE. V was shortened by 3 bases and J by 5 bases, with 9 bases between the two germline ends. CDR3 amino acids: CASSWGEDQPQHF. CDR3 bases: TGTGCCAGCAGCTGGGGGGAGGATCAGCCCCAGCATTTT.

The table lists this clone with a few counts. The V call is TRBV5-1, the J call TRBJ2-7, with TRBD2 identical over 9 bases. With 4 bases clipped from V and 2 bases from J, the junction kept 7 bases outside the gene matches. CDR3 length: 15 amino acids. Germline V gives CDR1 SGHRS, CDR2 YFSETQ. CDR3 amino acids: CASSDGSGSAYEQYF. The CDR3 DNA reads TGCGCCAGCAGCGATGGTAGCGGGAGCGCCTACGAGCAGTACTTC.

The rearrangement joins TRBV19 to TRBJ1-2; TRBD1 is a possible D gene (6 bases). V was cut by 5 bases and J by 0 bases, with 10 bases left in between. Germline loops: CDR1 LNHDA, CDR2 SQIVND (reference sequence). This CDR3 has 14 residues. CDR3 bases: TGTGCCAGTAGTCGCCGGGACACTAACTATGGCTACACCTTC. It yields the protein CASSRRDTNYGYTF. Filled out from reference TRBV19 and TRBJ1-2, the complete variable domain reads DGGITQSPKYLFRKEGQNVTLSCEQNLNHDAMYWYRQDPGQGLRLIYYSQIVNDFQKGDIAEGYSVSREKKESFPLTVTSAQKNPTAFYLCASSRRDTNYGYTFGSGTRLTVV.

The J gene is TRBJ2-3, the V gene TRBV6-1; a possible D gene is TRBD1 (6 bases). This CDR3 comprises 12 residues. The germline V and J ends were trimmed by 7 bases and 5 bases, with 10 bases remaining between them. Germline CDR1 reads MNHNS; CDR2 reads SASEGT. CDR3 sequence reads: CASNQGLDTQYF. In DNA form, the CDR3 reads TGTGCCAGCAACCAGGGGTTAGATACGCAGTATTTT.

The chain carries TRBV13 and TRBJ2-2, with D tentatively TRBD2 (6 bases). Trimming cost V 4 bases and J 4 bases, with 13 bases left between them. Per the germline V gene, CDR1 is PRHDT and CDR2 is FYEKMQ (reference sequence). The CDR3 contains 15 residues. As DNA, the CDR3 is TGTGCCAGCAGCTCCCGACTAGACGGCACCGGGGAGCTGTTTTTT. This sequence encodes CASSSRLDGTGELFF.

J is TRBJ1-4 and V is TRBV9, with D maybe TRBD1 (5 bases). There are 16 residues in the CDR3. Per the germline V gene, CDR1 is SGDLS and CDR2 is YYNGEE. V lost 4 bases, J lost 4 bases, and 17 bases lay in between. The CDR3 region has the DNA TGTGCCAGCAGCCCCGGCACAAGGCAGGGTAATGAAAAACTGTTTTTT. Protein sequence: CASSPGTRQGNEKLFF.

The J gene is TRBJ1-2, the V gene TRBV27, with 8 bases lining up with TRBD1. V lost 6 bases to trimming and J lost 4 bases; unmatched junction nucleotides: 4. The germline gives CDR1 MNHEY, CDR2 SMNVEV (reference sequence). This CDR3 region has 13 residues. The CDR3 protein is CASSTGGPYGYTF. In nucleotides, the CDR3 is TGTGCCAGCAGCACAGGGGGTCCCTATGGCTACACCTTC.